The text below deals with one TCR beta chain. Its specificity is unknown. This record belongs to a study of T cell responses to AZD1222 COVID-19 vaccine. General study findings and limits: Only six or seven AZD1222 recipients were seropositive at baseline. The donor group comprised mostly white British people and more females; the analysis possibly underestimated clonal diversity.

The CDR3 extends over 12 amino acids. The germline V and J ends were trimmed by 1 base and 10 bases, with 11 bases remaining between them. Germline V gene data show CDR1 as SQVTM and CDR2 as ANQGSEA. Produced via immunoSEQ multiplex PCR; TCRdb's table is partial and in-frame only. The data show approximately 130,000 clones, approximately 83% seen once. This chain uses TRBV29-1 with TRBJ2-1; D remains unclear. This material consisted of peripheral blood, taken on day 0 of AZD1222 vaccination. The clonotype comes from an adult in good health. CDR3 residues: CSVEASSREQFF. CDR3 bases: TGCAGCGTTGAAGCCTCGTCGCGGGAGCAGTTCTTC.